This entry concerns a single T cell receptor (beta chain). The source of the sample is a study of T cells in tuberculosis. On the study more broadly: Sequenced TCRs come from CD1B-GMM tetramer-binding T cells.

The germline V gene encodes CDR1 SGHAT and CDR2 FQNNGV. The CDR3 has 16 amino acids. Trimming took 3 bases from V and 0 from J, leaving 14 bases between them. Sorting used thawed, overnight-rested PBMC stained with anti-CD3, a viability dye and GMM-loaded CD1B tetramer. CD1B tetramers were loaded with Rhodococcus equi-derived C32 glucose monomycolate. Approximately 95,000 tetramer-negative cells were sorted from each donor. Notes on the study in general: T cells binding CD1B-GMM tetramer weakly possibly escaped the sort.

Repertoires were generated with immunoSEQ multiplex PCR, while TCRdb's copy carries only in-frame clones and drops some. The sample carries about 59,000 clones, 80% to 85% recorded once. The sample taken for sequencing was CD1b-GMM tetramer-negative cells sorted from PBMCs. The sequence came from an adult woman with latent tuberculosis. This rearrangement joins TRBV11-2 to TRBJ2-5; TRBD2 is a possible D gene (7 bases). CDR3 DNA: TGTGCCAGCAGCTTGGGGAGGGGGGGGTACCAAGAGACCCAGTACTTC. It specifies CASSLGRGGYQETQYF.